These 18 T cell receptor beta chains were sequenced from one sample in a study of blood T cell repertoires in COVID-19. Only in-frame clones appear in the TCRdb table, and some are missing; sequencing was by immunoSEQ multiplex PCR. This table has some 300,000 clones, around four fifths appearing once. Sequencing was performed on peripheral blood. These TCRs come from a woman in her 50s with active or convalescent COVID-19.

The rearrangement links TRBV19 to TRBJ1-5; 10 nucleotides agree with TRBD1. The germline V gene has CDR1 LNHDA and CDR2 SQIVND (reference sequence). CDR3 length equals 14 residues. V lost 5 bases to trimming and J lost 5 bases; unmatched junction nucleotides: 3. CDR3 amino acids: CASSVGQGDQPQHF. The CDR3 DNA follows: TGTGCCAGTAGTGTCGGACAGGGGGATCAGCCCCAGCATTTT.

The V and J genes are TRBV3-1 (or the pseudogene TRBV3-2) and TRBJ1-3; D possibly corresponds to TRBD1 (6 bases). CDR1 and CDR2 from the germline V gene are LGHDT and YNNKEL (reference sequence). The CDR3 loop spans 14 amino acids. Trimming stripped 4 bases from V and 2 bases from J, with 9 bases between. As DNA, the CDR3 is TGTGCCAGCAGCCGAAACAGGGCTGGAAACACCATATATTTT. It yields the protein CASSRNRAGNTIYF.

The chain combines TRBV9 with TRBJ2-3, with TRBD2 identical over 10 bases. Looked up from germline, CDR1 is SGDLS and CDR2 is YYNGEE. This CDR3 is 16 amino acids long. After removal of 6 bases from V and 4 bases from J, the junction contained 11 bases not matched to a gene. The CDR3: CASTRSGGGVADTQYF. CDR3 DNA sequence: TGTGCCAGCACCCGAAGCGGGGGGGGAGTGGCAGATACGCAGTATTTT. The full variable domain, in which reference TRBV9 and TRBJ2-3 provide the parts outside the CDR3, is DSGVTQTPKHLITATGQRVTLRCSPRSGDLSVYWYQQSLDQGLQFLIQYYNGEERAKGNILERFSAQQFPDLHSELNLSSLELGDSALYFCASTRSGGGVADTQYFGPGTRLTVL.

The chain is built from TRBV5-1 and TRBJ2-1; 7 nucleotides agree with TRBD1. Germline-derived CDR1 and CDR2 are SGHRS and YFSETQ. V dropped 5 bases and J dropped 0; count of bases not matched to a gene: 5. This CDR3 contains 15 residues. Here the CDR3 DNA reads TGCGCCAGCAGGTCCTCAGGGGGCTCCTACAATGAGCAGTTCTTC. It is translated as CASRSSGGSYNEQFF.

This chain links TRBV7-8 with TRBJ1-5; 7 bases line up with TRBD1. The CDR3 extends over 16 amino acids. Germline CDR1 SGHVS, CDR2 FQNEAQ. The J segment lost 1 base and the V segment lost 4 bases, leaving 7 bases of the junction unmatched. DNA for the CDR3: TGTGCCAGCAGCTCCTGGACAGGTACGAGCAATCAGCCCCAGCATTTT. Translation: CASSSWTGTSNQPQHF.

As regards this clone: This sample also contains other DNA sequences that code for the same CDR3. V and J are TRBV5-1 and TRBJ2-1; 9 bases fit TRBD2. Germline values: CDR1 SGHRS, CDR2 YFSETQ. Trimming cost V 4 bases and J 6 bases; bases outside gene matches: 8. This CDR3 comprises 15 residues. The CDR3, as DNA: TGCGCCAGCAGCCCGGGACTAGCAGGGCTCAATGAGCAGTTCTTC. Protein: CASSPGLAGLNEQFF.

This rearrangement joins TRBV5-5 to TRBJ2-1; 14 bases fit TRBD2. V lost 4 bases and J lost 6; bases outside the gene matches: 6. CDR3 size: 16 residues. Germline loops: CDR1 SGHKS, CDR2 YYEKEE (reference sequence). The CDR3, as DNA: TGTGCCAGCAGCAGGGGACTAGCGGGAGTGGTCAATGAGCAGTTCTTC. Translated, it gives CASSRGLAGVVNEQFF.

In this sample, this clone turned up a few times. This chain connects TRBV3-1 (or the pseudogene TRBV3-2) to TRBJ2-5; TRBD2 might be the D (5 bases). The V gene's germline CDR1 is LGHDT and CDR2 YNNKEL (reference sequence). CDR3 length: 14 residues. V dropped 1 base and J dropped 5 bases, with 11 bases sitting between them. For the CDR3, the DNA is TGTGCCAGCAGCCAAGTGGTAGCGAGGGAGACCCAGTACTTC. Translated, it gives CASSQVVARETQYF.

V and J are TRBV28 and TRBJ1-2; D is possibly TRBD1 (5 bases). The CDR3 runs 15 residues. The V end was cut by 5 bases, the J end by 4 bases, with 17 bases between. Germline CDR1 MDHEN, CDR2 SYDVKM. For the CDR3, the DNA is TGTGCCAGCAGTCTCTTCCGGGGGGTGTCCTATGGCTACACCTTC. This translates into CASSLFRGVSYGYTF.

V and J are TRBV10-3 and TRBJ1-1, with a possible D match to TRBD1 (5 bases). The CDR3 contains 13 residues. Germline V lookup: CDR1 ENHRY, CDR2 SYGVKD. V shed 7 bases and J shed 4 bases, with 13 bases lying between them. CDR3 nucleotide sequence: TGTGCCATCACTGACAGCGACGGCACTGAAGCTTTCTTT. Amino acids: CAITDSDGTEAFF.

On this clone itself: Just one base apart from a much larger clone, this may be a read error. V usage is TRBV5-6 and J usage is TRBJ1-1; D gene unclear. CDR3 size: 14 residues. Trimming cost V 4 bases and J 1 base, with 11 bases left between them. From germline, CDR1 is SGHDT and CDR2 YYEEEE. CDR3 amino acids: CASSPTTGNTEAFF. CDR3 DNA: TGTGCCAGCAGCCCCACAACGGGGAACACTGAAGCTTTCTTT.

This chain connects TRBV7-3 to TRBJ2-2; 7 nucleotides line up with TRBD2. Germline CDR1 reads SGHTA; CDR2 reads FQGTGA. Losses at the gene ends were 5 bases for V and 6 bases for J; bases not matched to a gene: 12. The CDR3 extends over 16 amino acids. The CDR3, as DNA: TGTGCCAGCAGCCGAGGAGCGGGAAGGGGCCCCGGGGAGCTGTTTTTT. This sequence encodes CASSRGAGRGPGELFF.

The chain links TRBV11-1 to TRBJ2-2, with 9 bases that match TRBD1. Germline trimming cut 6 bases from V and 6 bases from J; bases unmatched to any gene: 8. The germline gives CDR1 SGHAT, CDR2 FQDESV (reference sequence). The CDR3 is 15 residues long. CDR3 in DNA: TGTGCCAGCAGGTTAAACAGGGGGCTCCCCGGGGAGCTGTTTTTT. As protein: CASRLNRGLPGELFF.

The CDR3 DNA reads TGTGCCAGCAGCGTCGACCGCGGGACAGGGACCGACGAGCAGTACTTC. This codes for CASSVDRGTGTDEQYF. The chain employs TRBV9 and TRBJ2-7; TRBD1 matches 9 bases. Germline loops: CDR1 SGDLS, CDR2 YYNGEE. CDR3 length equals 16 residues. V was clipped by 2 bases and J by 5 bases; unmatched bases: 11.

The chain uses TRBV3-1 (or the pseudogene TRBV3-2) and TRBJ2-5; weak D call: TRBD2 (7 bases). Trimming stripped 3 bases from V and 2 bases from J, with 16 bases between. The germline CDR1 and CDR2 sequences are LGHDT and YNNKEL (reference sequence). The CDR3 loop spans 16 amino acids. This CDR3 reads CASSHQWGRGQETQYF. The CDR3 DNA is TGTGCCAGCAGCCATCAATGGGGGAGGGGGCAAGAGACCCAGTACTTC.

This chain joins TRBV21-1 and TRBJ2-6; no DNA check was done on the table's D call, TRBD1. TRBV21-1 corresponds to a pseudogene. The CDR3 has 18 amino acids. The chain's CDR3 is CASSNLDRPLSGANVLTF. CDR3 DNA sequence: TGTGCCAGCAGCAACCTAGACAGACCTCTTAGTGGGGCCAACGTCCTGACTTTC.

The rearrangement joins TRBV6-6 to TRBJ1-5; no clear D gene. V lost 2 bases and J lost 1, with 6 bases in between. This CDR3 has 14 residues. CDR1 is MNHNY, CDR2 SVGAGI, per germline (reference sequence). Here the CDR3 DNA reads TGTGCCAGCAGTTACAGCGGGAGCAATCAGCCCCAGCATTTT. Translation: CASSYSGSNQPQHF.

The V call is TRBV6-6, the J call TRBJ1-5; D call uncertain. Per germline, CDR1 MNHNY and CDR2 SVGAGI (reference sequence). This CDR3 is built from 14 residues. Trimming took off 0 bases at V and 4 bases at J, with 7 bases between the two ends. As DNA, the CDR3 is TGTGCCAGCAGTTACTCAGAGCTTAATCAGCCCCAGCATTTT. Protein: CASSYSELNQPQHF.